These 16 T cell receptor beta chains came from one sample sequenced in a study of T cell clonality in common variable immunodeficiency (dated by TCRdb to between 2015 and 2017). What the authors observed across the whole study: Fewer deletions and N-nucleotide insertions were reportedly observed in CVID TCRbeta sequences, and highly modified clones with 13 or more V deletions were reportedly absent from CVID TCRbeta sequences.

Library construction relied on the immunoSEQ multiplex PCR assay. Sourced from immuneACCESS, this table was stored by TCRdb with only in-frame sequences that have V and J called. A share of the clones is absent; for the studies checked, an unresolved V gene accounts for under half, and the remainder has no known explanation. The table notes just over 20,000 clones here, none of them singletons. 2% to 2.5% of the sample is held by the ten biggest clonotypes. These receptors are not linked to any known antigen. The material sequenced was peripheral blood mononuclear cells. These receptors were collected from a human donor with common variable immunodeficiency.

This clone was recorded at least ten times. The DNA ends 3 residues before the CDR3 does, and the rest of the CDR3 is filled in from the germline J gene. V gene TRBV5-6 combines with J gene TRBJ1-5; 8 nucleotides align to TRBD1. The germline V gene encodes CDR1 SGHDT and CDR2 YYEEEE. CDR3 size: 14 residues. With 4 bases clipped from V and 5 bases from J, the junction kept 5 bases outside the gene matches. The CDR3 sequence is CASSQQGEDQPQHF. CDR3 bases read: TGTGCCAGCAGCCAACAGGGGGAGGATCAGCCC.

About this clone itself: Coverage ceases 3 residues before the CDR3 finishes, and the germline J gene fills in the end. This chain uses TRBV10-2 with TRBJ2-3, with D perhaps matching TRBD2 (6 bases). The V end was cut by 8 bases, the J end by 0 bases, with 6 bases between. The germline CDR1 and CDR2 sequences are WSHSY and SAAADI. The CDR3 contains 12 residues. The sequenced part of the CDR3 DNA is TGCGCCAGCCGGGGGAGCACAGATACG. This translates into CASRGSTDT. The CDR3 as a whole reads CASRGSTDTQYF.

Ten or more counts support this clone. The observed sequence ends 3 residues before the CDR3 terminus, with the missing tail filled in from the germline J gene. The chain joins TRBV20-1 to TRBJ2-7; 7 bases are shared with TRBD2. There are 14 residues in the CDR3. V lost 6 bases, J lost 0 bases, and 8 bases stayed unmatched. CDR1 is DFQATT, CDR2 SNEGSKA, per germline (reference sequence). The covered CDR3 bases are TGCAGTGCGACCGGGACTACCAACTCCTACGAG. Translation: CSATGTTNSYE. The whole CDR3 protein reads CSATGTTNSYEQYF.

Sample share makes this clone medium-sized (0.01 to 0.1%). Incomplete CDR3 DNA: TGTGCCACTCTCTATAGCGGGGGCCCGGATACG. It specifies CATLYSGGPDT. The whole CDR3 sequence is CATLYSGGPDTQYF. The chain joins TRBV12-3 or TRBV12-4 to TRBJ2-3; 9 positions agree with TRBD2. The sequence runs out 3 residues before the end of the CDR3; the remainder is reconstructed from the germline J gene. The V segment lost 10 bases and the J segment 6 bases; nucleotides outside the gene matches: 11. The CDR3 is 14 residues long.

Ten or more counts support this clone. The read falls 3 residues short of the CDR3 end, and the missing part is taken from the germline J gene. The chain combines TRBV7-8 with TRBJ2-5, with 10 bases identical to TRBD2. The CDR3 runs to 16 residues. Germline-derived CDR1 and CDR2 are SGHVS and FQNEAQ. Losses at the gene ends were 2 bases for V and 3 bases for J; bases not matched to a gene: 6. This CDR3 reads CASSLSGLASKETQYF. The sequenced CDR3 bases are TGTGCCAGCAGCTTATCGGGACTAGCGAGTAAAGAGACC.

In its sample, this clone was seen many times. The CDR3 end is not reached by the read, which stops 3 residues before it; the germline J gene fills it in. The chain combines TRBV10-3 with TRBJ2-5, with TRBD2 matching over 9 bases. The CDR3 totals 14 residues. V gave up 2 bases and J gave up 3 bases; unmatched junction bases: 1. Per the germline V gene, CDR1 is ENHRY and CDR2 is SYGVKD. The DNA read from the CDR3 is TGTGCCATCAGTGAGGCTAGCGGGAAAGAGACC. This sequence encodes CAISEASGKET. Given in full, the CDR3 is CAISEASGKETQYF.

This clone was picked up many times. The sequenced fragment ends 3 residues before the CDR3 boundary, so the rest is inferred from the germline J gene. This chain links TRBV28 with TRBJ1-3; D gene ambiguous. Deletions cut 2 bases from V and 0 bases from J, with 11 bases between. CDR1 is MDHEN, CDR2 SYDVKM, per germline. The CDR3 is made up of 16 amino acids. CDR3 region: CASSLSYASSGNTIYF. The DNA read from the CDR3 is TGTGCCAGCAGTTTAAGCTACGCTTCCTCTGGAAACACC.

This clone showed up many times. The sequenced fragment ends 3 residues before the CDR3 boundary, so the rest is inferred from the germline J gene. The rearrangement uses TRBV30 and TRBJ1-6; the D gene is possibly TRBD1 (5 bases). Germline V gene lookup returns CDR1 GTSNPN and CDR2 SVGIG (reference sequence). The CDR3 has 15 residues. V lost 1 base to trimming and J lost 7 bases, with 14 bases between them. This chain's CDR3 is CAWSGKTDGNSPLHF. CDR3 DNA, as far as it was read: TGTGCCTGGAGTGGAAAGACAGATGGCAATTCACCC.

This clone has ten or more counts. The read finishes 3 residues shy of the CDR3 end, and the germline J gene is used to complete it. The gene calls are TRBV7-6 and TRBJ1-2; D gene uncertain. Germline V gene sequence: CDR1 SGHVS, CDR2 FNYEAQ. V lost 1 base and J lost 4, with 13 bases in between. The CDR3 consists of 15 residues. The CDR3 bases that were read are TGTGCCAGCAGCTTAGGGTCGGGTCGGGGCTATGGC. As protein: CASSLGSGRGYG. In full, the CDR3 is CASSLGSGRGYGYTF.

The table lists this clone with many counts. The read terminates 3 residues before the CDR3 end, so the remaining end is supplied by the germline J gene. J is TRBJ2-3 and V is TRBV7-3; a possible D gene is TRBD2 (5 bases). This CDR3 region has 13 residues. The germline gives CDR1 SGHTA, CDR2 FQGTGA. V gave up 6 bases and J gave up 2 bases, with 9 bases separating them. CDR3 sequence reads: CASSTGVTDTQYF. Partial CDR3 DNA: TGTGCCAGCAGTACCGGGGTCACAGATACG.

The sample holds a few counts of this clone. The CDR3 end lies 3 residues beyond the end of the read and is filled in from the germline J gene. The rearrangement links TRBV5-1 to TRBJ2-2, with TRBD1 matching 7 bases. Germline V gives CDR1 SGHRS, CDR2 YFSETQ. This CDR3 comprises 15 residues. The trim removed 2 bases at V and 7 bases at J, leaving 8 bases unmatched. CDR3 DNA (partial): TGCGCCAGCAGCTTTGGGCCCCAGGGGGACGGGGAG. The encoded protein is CASSFGPQGDGE. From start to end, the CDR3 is CASSFGPQGDGELFF.

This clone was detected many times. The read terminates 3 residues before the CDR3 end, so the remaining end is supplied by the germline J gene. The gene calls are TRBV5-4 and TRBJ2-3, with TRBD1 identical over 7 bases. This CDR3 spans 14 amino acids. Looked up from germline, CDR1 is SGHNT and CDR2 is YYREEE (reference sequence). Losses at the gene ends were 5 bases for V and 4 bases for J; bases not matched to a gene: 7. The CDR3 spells CASSQRTGADTQYF. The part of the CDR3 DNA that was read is TGTGCCAGCAGTCAGCGCACAGGGGCAGATACG.

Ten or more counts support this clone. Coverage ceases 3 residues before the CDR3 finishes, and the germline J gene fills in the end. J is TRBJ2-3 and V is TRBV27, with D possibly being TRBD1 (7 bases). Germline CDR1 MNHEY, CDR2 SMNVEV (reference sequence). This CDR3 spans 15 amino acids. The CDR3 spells CASSLSSRGVKAQYF. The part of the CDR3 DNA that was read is TGTGCCAGCAGTTTATCGTCCAGGGGGGTCAAAGCG.

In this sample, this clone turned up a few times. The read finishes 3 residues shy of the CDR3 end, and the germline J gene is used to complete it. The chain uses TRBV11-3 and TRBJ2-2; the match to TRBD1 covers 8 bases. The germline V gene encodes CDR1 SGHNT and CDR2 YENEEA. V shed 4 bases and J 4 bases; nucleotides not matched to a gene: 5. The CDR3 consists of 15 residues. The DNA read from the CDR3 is TGTGCCAGCAGCTATCAGGGGGCCGGCACCGGGGAG. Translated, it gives CASSYQGAGTGE. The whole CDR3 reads CASSYQGAGTGELFF. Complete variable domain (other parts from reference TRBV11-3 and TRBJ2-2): EAGVVQSPRYKIIEKKQPVAFWCNPISGHNTLYWYLQNLGQGPELLIRYENEEAVDDSQLPKDRFSAERLKGVDSTLKIQPAELGDSAVYLCASSYQGAGTGELFFGEGSRLTVL.

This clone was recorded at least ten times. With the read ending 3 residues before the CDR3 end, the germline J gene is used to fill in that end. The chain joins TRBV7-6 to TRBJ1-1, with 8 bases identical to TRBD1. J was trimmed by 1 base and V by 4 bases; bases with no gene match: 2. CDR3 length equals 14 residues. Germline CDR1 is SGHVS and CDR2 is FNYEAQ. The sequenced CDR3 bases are TGTGCCAGCAGCTCTGACAGGGGGAACACTGAA. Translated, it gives CASSSDRGNTE. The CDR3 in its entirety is CASSSDRGNTEAFF. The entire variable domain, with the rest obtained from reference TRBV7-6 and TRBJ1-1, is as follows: GAGVSQSPRYKVTKRGQDVALRCDPISGHVSLYWYRQALGQGPEFLTYFNYEAQQDKSGLPNDRFSAERPEGSISTLTIQRTEQRDSAMYRCASSSDRGNTEAFFGQGTRLTVV.

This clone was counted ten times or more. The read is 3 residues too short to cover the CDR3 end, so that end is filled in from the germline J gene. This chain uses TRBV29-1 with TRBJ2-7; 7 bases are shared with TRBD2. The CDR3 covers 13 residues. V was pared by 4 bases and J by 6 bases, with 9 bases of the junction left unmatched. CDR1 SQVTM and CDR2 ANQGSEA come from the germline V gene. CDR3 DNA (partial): TGCAGCGTTGGACTAGCTAGGTTCGGCGAG. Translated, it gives CSVGLARFGE. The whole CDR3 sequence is CSVGLARFGEQYF.